This TCR beta chain was identified during a study of shared clonotypes between healthy human individuals. In germline, CDR1 is MGHRA, CDR2 YSYEKL. Trimming took 6 bases from V and 3 from J, leaving 14 bases between them. CDR3 length: 14 residues. The table came from immunoSEQ multiplex PCR; TCRdb's copy has only in-frame clones and leaves some out. The sample lists millions of clones, 80% to 95% occurring once. The source of this sequence is a man in his late teens or twenties in good health. Some clones in this sample may be carry-over from other donors' samples. The sequenced sample was naive CD4+ T cells from PBMCs. Subset given: CD45RA+ positively selected. The chain carries TRBV4-1 and TRBJ2-5, with D maybe TRBD1 (5 bases). CDR3 coding DNA: TGCGCCAGCAGATCTTGGGGCACAAAAGAGACCCAGTACTTC. Translated: CASRSWGTKETQYF.